This entry concerns a single TCR beta chain. In the original workflow: How many nucleated cells were present was estimated from reference gene primer amplification. Here immunoSEQ multiplex PCR was the method, and the copy in TCRdb shows in-frame clones only, minus some. The V and J calls and clone size come from that table; D and trimming were worked out from the DNA. The table has under 20,000 clones, about 89% seen once; the top ten hold roughly 26%. The CDR3 totals 15 residues. This sample stems from a study of blood T cell repertoires in COVID-19. Across the whole study: The study drew acute and convalescent COVID-19 samples from the United States, Italy and Spain. The analysed material was cDNA or gDNA that came from T cells, B-cell-depleted T cells, or PBMCs.

The receptor was isolated from a man between 60 and 70 years old with acute or convalescent COVID-19. Sequenced material: peripheral blood. The gene calls are TRBV21-1 and TRBJ2-1; the listed D gene, TRBD2, was not tested against the DNA. TRBV21-1 is marked as a pseudogene. The CDR3 sequence: CASSKARGMGNEQFF. In nucleotides, the CDR3 is TGTGCCAGCAGCAAAGCGCGGGGAATGGGGAATGAGCAGTTCTTC.